This TCR beta chain was retrieved from a study of ipilimumab plus nivolumab after autologous stem cell transplantation. On the study more broadly: Patients received a median of about five ipilimumab and roughly eight nivolumab doses. The DLBCL group included primary refractory and relapsed cases.

Points on this clone: This same CDR3 is encoded by further DNA sequences in the sample.

Profiling relied on immunoSEQ multiplex PCR, and the TCRdb table lists in-frame clones only, not all of them. The sample carries approximately 15,000 clones, roughly 85% recorded once. CDR3 length: 13 amino acids. V was clipped by 1 base and J by 4 bases, with 7 bases between them. The germline CDR1 and CDR2 sequences are LNHDA and SQIVND (reference sequence). Starting 14 to 28 days after autologous transplant, ipilimumab 1 mg/kg was given. Dosing: nivolumab 3 mg/kg IV, weeks 1, 4, 7, 10, then every two weeks to week 26. Sequencing used PBMCs, obtained in a trial of ipilimumab plus nivolumab as post-transplant consolidation. The source of this sequence is a male donor with diffuse large B-cell lymphoma. The chain links TRBV19 to TRBJ1-2, with a tentative D call TRBD1 (5 bases). CDR3 region: CASSIGQIYGYTF. CDR3 sequence (DNA): TGTGCCAGTAGTATAGGACAGATCTATGGCTACACCTTC.